These 28 T cell receptor beta chains originate from one sample sequenced in a study of breast tumors, draining lymph nodes, adjacent tissues. The lymph nodes were axillary draining lymph nodes from breast cancer patients. Via MiXCR, TCRdb re-called the multiplex PCR reads, giving one row per CDR3 protein. The top ten clones hold more than 1% of a sample with about 270,000 distinct CDR3 sequences, about 30% of them seen once. The specimen sequenced was axillary lymph node tissue. These receptors all stem from a female donor with breast cancer. Some clones in this sample may be carry-over from other donors' samples.

In this sample, this clonotype turned up many times. The CDR3: CASSTSPGLAGNEQFF. The CDR3 nucleotides read TGTGCCAGCAGCACCTCACCGGGACTAGCAGGCAATGAGCAGTTCTTC. The chain combines TRBV13 with TRBJ2-1; 9 bases fit TRBD2. CDR3 length: 16 residues. Losses at the gene ends were 5 bases for V and 6 bases for J; bases not matched to a gene: 11. The germline V gene encodes CDR1 PRHDT and CDR2 FYEKMQ (reference sequence).

About this clonotype itself: Given a much more abundant clone one base away, this may be a read error. The CDR3 does not end in the conserved phenylalanine or tryptophan, so this is likely a read error. The rearrangement links TRBV12-3 or TRBV12-4 to TRBJ2-3; weak D call: TRBD2 (5 bases). Between the trimmed V and J ends, which lost 9 bases and 1 base, there was a span of 14 bases. This CDR3 has 14 residues. The CDR3 region is CASRRSRGTDTQYL. CDR3 in DNA: TGTGCCAGTAGGAGGTCCCGTGGCACAGATACGCAGTATCTT.

In the case of this clonotype: The final CDR3 position lacks the conserved phenylalanine or tryptophan, pointing to a likely read error. V is TRBV20-1 and J is TRBJ2-5; D unclear. The CDR3 totals 10 residues. Germline lookup yields CDR1 DFQATT and CDR2 SNEGSKA (reference sequence). The CDR3 DNA reads TGCGGTGCCGCCTACGGTGGCCAGTACTGC. This gives the protein CGAAYGGQYC.

The V call is TRBV6-6, the J call TRBJ1-1; 7 bases agree with TRBD1. This CDR3 comprises 14 residues. V lost 9 bases, J lost 0 bases, and 7 bases stayed unmatched. CDR1 and CDR2 (germline): MNHNY, SVGAGI (reference sequence). The CDR3 nucleotides are TGTGCCAGTTTTCACAGGGGCATGAACACTGAAGCTTTCTTT. Translating it yields CASFHRGMNTEAFF.

This clonotype was counted a few times. A much larger clone sits a single nucleotide away, making a read error possible. This sequence joins TRBV10-1 and TRBJ2-2; D perhaps matches TRBD2 (6 bases). Germline V CDR1 and CDR2: WNHNN, SYGVQD (reference sequence). The CDR3 is 14 residues long. The CDR3 bases are TGCGCCAACAGTAGCGGACTGAACACCGGGGAGCTGTTTTTT. Protein product: CANSSGLNTGELFF.

This clonotype has a count of ten or more. This chain links TRBV9 with TRBJ2-1; the D is unclear. CDR1 SGDLS and CDR2 YYNGEE come from the germline V gene. V lost 0 bases and J 10 bases, leaving 5 bases between the germline ends. The CDR3 is 11 amino acids. The CDR3 region has the DNA TGTGCCAGCAGCGTAGAACAGGAGCAGTTCTTC. Translation: CASSVEQEQFF.

The chain carries TRBV25-1 and TRBJ2-1, with 9 bases fitting TRBD1. In germline, CDR1 is MGHDK, CDR2 SYGVNS. The CDR3 sequence is 16 residues long. After removal of 1 base from V and 12 bases from J, the junction contained 13 bases not matched to a gene. The CDR3 region is CASSEFTDRGGLMQFF. The CDR3 DNA is TGTGCCAGCAGTGAATTTACGGACAGGGGTGGGTTAATGCAGTTCTTC.

This clonotype was recorded many times. The rearrangement uses TRBV19 and TRBJ2-3; D is unresolved. V was trimmed by 3 bases and J by 4 bases, leaving 11 bases between them. The V gene's germline CDR1 is LNHDA and CDR2 SQIVND (reference sequence). CDR3 length equals 14 residues. The CDR3 reads CASSMPGRADTQYF. The CDR3, as DNA: TGTGCCAGTAGTATGCCGGGTAGGGCAGATACGCAGTATTTT.

In its sample, this clonotype was seen many times. The chain links TRBV6-5 to TRBJ1-5, with D hard to call. Germline V gives CDR1 MNHEY, CDR2 SVGAGI. V was cut by 2 bases and J by 0 bases, with 8 bases left in between. CDR3 length: 15 residues. CDR3 residues: CASSYLPDSNQPQHF. In nucleotides, the CDR3 is TGTGCCAGCAGTTACCTTCCAGATAGCAATCAGCCCCAGCATTTT.

In its sample, this clonotype was seen many times. The chain combines TRBV30 with TRBJ2-3, with unresolved D. The germline gives CDR1 GTSNPN, CDR2 SVGIG (reference sequence). The CDR3 loop spans 11 amino acids. V was pared by 5 bases and J by 6 bases, with 9 bases between. The CDR3 DNA sequence: TGTGCCTGGCGGGCGCGGGATACGCAGTATTTT. This codes for CAWRARDTQYF.

On this clonotype: One junction end does not reproduce the germline sequence, and a read error may be involved. The V call is TRBV24-1, the J call TRBJ1-2; D might be TRBD1 (5 bases). The CDR3 is made up of 17 amino acids. Germline lookup yields CDR1 KGHDR and CDR2 SFDVKD. CDR3 region: CAASDLRQGGPNYGYTF. In DNA, the CDR3 is TGTGCCGCCAGTGATTTGCGGCAGGGAGGCCCTAACTATGGCTACACCTTC.

This clonotype has a count of ten or more. This sequence joins TRBV6-4 and TRBJ2-3, with 11 bases that match TRBD2. Germline CDR1 MRHNA, CDR2 SNTAGT. V gave up 0 bases and J gave up 6 bases; unmatched junction bases: 2. The CDR3 length is 15 residues. CDR3 nucleotides: TGTGCCAGCAGTGACTCTAGCGGGAGGGCCGATACGCAGTATTTT. It translates to CASSDSSGRADTQYF.

The genes are TRBV24-1 and TRBJ2-1; 13 positions agree with TRBD2. This CDR3 contains 17 residues. Germline assignment: CDR1 KGHDR and CDR2 SFDVKD. After removal of 4 bases from V and 3 bases from J, the junction contained 5 bases not matched to a gene. As DNA, the CDR3 is TGTGCCACCAGTGAGCCCGGACTAGCGGGAGTCTACAATGAGCAGTTCTTC. It is translated as CATSEPGLAGVYNEQFF.

The chain links TRBV24-1 to TRBJ1-4; TRBD1 aligns across 9 bases. The CDR3 length is 19 residues. V gave up 4 bases and J gave up 1 base; unmatched junction bases: 12. Germline-derived CDR1 and CDR2 are KGHDR and SFDVKD. The DNA for the CDR3 is TGTGCCACCAGTGAACGTGAAATGGGACAGGGAAAAACTAATGAAAAACTGTTTTTT. Translation gives CATSEREMGQGKTNEKLFF.

The chain employs TRBV7-9 and TRBJ1-5; TRBD1 aligns across 8 bases. Losses at the gene ends were 5 bases for V and 3 bases for J; bases not matched to a gene: 9. Germline-derived CDR1 and CDR2 are SEHNR and FQNEAQ (reference sequence). The CDR3 covers 16 residues. CDR3 residues: CASSPQDRGNNQPQHF. In DNA form, the CDR3 reads TGTGCCAGCAGCCCCCAAGACAGGGGCAACAATCAGCCCCAGCATTTT.

As concerns this clonotype: A much larger clone differs from this one at a single base, so this may be a read error. This chain joins TRBV7-2 and TRBJ2-3; TRBD2 matches 13 bases. The CDR3 is 17 residues long. Germline V lookup: CDR1 SGHTA, CDR2 FQGNSA. The CDR3 DNA is TGTGCCAGCAGCTTGCGGACTAGCGGGAGCCCCACAGATCCGCAGTATTTT. It specifies CASSLRTSGSPTDPQYF. The whole variable domain, filled in from reference TRBV7-2 and TRBJ2-3, reads GAGVSQSPSNKVTEKGKDVELRCDPISGHTALYWYRQSLGQGLEFLIYFQGNSAPDKSGLPSDRFSAERTGGSVSTLTIQRTQQEDSAVYLCASSLRTSGSPTDPQYFGPGTRLTVL.

Worth noting for this clonotype: One end of the junction fails to match germline, which may point to a read error. The chain combines TRBV29-1 with TRBJ2-7; D may be TRBD1 or TRBD2 (5 bases each). Germline loops: CDR1 SQVTM, CDR2 ANQGSEA. The CDR3 is made up of 16 amino acids. The CDR3 sequence is CSAEDVGTSGSYEQYF. CDR3 sequence (DNA): TGCAGCGCTGAAGATGTAGGGACGAGCGGTTCCTACGAGCAGTACTTC.

This clonotype was seen ten or more times. The chain links TRBV7-9 to TRBJ2-3; no firm D call. The CDR3 runs 15 residues. Trimming stripped 5 bases from V and 4 bases from J, with 16 bases between. From germline, CDR1 is SEHNR and CDR2 FQNEAQ (reference sequence). This chain's CDR3 is CASSPTERPADTQYF. As DNA, the CDR3 is TGTGCCAGCAGCCCCACCGAGCGCCCAGCAGATACGCAGTATTTT. The variable domain in full, completed from reference TRBV7-9 and TRBJ2-3, reads DTGVSQNPRHKITKRGQNVTFRCDPISEHNRLYWYRQTLGQGPEFLTYFQNEAQLEKSRLLSDRFSAERPKGSFSTLEIQRTEQGDSAMYLCASSPTERPADTQYFGPGTRLTVL.

This chain joins TRBV27 and TRBJ2-3; 8 bases agree with TRBD2. The CDR3 consists of 15 residues. Germline lookup yields CDR1 MNHEY and CDR2 SMNVEV (reference sequence). V lost 6 bases, J lost 4 bases, and 9 bases stayed unmatched. In nucleotides, the CDR3 is TGTGCCAGCAGGTCAAAGCGGGAGAGGGCAGATACGCAGTATTTT. As protein: CASRSKRERADTQYF.

As concerns this clonotype: This may be a read error: a much more frequent sequence differs by one nucleotide. V is TRBV5-6 and J is TRBJ2-2; possible D gene TRBD2, 6 bases. The germline gives CDR1 SGHDT, CDR2 YYEEEE. This CDR3 region has 18 residues. Trimming shortened V by 1 base and J by 6 bases, and 22 bases separated the two germline ends. The DNA of the CDR3 is TGTGCCAGCAGCTTGATTAGCAGGAGGCTGGCTAGCGCCGGGGAGCTGTTTTTT. Its translation: CASSLISRRLASAGELFF.

In this sample, this clonotype turned up many times. V usage is TRBV7-3 and J usage is TRBJ2-1; 8 positions match TRBD2. Germline CDR1 is SGHTA and CDR2 is FQGTGA. The V gene end was trimmed by 6 bases and the J gene end by 3 bases; junction bases not matched to a gene: 10. The CDR3 has 16 amino acids. The CDR3 bases are TGTGCCAGCAGGCCCTTTGGCGCGGGAGGCTACAATGAGCAGTTCTTC. It yields the protein CASRPFGAGGYNEQFF.

This clonotype has only a few counts. This may be a read error, as it is one base from a much larger clone. This chain links TRBV7-6 with TRBJ2-5; D is perhaps TRBD2 (5 bases). The V gene's germline CDR1 is SGHVS and CDR2 FNYEAQ. Trimming took off 0 bases at V and 2 bases at J, with 7 bases between the two ends. This CDR3 contains 14 residues. The CDR3 sequence: CASSLAGLQETQYF. CDR3 nucleotide sequence: TGTGCCAGCAGCTTAGCCGGACTTCAAGAGACCCAGTACTTC.

Concerning this clonotype: A much larger clonotype is one base distant, so this may be a read error. The CDR3 DNA reads as TGCGCCGGCAGCTTGAGGACTAGCGAGCCCGGGGAGCTGTTTTTT. It encodes CAGSLRTSEPGELFF. This rearrangement joins TRBV5-1 to TRBJ2-2, with 9 bases fitting TRBD2. The CDR3 has 15 residues. Germline CDR1 reads SGHRS; CDR2 reads YFSETQ. Full variable domain (remainder filled in from reference TRBV5-1 and TRBJ2-2): KAGVTQTPRYLIKTRGQQVTLSCSPISGHRSVSWYQQTPGQGLQFLFEYFSETQRNKGNFPGRFSGRQFSNSRSEMNVSTLELGDSALYLCAGSLRTSEPGELFFGEGSRLTVL.

This chain connects TRBV27 to TRBJ2-3, with D unresolved. The CDR3 has 13 residues. V was pared by 7 bases and J by 1 base, with 9 bases between. Germline lookup yields CDR1 MNHEY and CDR2 SMNVEV (reference sequence). In DNA, the CDR3 is TGTGCCAGCACTTTTACGGGCACAGATACGCAGTATTTT. Protein: CASTFTGTDTQYF.

This clonotype was seen a handful of times. The CDR3 is CASSGLQGSTADTQYF. The CDR3 DNA sequence: TGTGCCAGCAGTGGGCTACAGGGGTCTACGGCAGATACGCAGTATTTT. J is TRBJ2-3 and V is TRBV6-1, with 7 bases matching TRBD1. Trimming removed 4 bases from V and 4 bases from J; junction bases left unmatched: 11. From germline, CDR1 is MNHNS and CDR2 SASEGT. CDR3 length equals 16 residues.

Regarding this clonotype: This may be a read error: a much more frequent sequence differs by one nucleotide. The chain recombines TRBV6-4 with TRBJ2-1; no reliable D call. The germline V gene encodes CDR1 MRHNA and CDR2 SNTAGT. The CDR3 sequence is 14 residues long. The germline V and J ends were trimmed by 5 bases and 2 bases, with 10 bases remaining between them. CDR3 sequence: CASSLRTTYNEQFF. The CDR3 DNA is TGTGCCAGCAGTCTCCGGACCACCTACAATGAGCAGTTCTTC.

This clonotype appeared a few times. The CDR3, as DNA: TGTGCCAGCTCACCATTGGGACAGCCTGGGAATGAGCAGTTCTTC. Its translation is CASSPLGQPGNEQFF. V gene TRBV18 combines with J gene TRBJ2-1; 7 bases align to TRBD1. Germline CDR1 is KGHSH and CDR2 is LQKENI. The V gene end was trimmed by 2 bases and the J gene end by 7 bases; junction bases not matched to a gene: 8. The CDR3 spans 15 residues.

This sequence joins TRBV24-1 and TRBJ2-1, with TRBD2 matching 13 bases. CDR3 size: 21 residues. Looked up from germline, CDR1 is KGHDR and CDR2 is SFDVKD. Trimming took 0 bases from V and 4 from J; bases not matched to a gene: 14. The CDR3 here is CATSDLRGTSGKRGRYNEQFF. The CDR3 nucleotides are TGTGCCACCAGTGATTTGCGCGGGACTAGCGGGAAGCGGGGGAGATACAATGAGCAGTTCTTC.